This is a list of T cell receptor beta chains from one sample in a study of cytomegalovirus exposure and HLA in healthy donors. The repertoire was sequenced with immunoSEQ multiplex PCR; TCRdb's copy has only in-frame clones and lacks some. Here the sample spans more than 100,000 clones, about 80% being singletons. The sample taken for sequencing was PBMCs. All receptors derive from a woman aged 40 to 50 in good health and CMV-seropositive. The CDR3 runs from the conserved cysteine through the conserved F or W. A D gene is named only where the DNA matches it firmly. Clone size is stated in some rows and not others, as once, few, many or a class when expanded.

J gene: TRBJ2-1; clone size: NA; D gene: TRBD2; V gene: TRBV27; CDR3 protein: CASKWGGGRNEQFF; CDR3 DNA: TGTGCCAGCAAGTGGGGGGGAGGTAGGAATGAGCAGTTCTTC
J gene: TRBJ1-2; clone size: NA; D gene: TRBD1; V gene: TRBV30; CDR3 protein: CAWSEDRSYGYTF; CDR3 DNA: TGTGCCTGGTCCGAGGACAGGAGCTATGGCTACACCTTC
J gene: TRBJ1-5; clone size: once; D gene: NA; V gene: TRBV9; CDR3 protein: CASSAGYNQPQHF; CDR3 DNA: TGTGCCAGCAGCGCGGGTTACAATCAGCCCCAGCATTTT
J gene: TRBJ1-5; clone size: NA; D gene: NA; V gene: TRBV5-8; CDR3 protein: CASSFRGQDQPQHF; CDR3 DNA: TGTGCCAGCAGCTTCAGGGGTCAGGATCAGCCCCAGCATTTT
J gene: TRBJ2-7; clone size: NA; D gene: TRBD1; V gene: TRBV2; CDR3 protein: CASSDSGGAHEQYF; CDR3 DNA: TGTGCCAGCAGTGATTCAGGGGGCGCCCACGAGCAGTACTTC
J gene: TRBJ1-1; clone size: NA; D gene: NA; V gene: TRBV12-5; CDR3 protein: CASSFEGNTEAFF; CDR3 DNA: TGTGCTAGCTCCTTCGAGGGTAACACTGAAGCTTTCTTT
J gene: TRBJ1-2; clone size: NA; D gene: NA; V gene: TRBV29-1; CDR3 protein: CSVEERDIGGYTF; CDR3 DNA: TGCAGCGTTGAGGAGAGGGATATCGGTGGCTACACCTTC
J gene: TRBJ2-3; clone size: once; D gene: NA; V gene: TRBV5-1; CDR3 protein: CASSLDRSTDTQYF; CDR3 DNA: TGCGCCAGCAGCTTGGACCGGAGCACAGATACGCAGTATTTT
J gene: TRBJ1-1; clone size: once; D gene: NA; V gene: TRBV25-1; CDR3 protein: CASSEFGSNTEAFF; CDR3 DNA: TGTGCCAGCAGTGAATTTGGGAGTAACACTGAAGCTTTCTTT
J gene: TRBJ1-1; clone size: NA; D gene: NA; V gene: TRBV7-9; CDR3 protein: CASSPLQTGNTEAFF; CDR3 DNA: TGTGCCAGCAGCCCCCTTCAAACAGGGAACACTGAAGCTTTCTTT
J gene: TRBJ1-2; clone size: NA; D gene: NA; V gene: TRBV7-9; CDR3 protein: CASSPRGNYGYTF; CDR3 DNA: TGTGCCAGCAGCCCCCGTGGCAACTATGGCTACACCTTC
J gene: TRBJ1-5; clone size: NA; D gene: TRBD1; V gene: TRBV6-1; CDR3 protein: CASSEGTGRGQPQHF; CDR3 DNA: TGTGCCAGCAGTGAAGGGACAGGGAGGGGTCAGCCCCAGCATTTT
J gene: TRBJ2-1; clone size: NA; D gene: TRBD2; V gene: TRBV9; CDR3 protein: CASSPLVGRASDEQFF; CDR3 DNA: TGTGCCAGCAGCCCCCTCGTCGGGAGGGCCTCCGATGAGCAGTTCTTC
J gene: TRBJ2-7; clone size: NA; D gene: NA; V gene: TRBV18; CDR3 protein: CASSLDQTGYEQYF; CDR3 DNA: TGTGCCAGCTCACTCGACCAGACGGGCTACGAGCAGTACTTC
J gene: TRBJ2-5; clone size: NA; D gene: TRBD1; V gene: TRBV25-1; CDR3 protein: CASSDRTGGQETQYF; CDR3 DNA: TGTGCCAGCAGTGACAGGACAGGGGGCCAAGAGACCCAGTACTTC
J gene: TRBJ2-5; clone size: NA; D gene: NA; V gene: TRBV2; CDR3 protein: CASIFAGKETQYF; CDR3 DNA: TGTGCCAGCATATTTGCGGGCAAAGAGACCCAGTACTTC
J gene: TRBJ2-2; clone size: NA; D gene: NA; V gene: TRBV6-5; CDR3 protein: CASSSRGTNTGELFF; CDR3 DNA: TGTGCCAGCAGTTCCCGGGGGACGAACACCGGGGAGCTGTTTTTT
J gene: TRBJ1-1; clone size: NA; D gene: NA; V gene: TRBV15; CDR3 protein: CATSRDMRNTEAFF; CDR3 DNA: TGTGCCACCAGCAGAGATATGAGGAACACTGAAGCTTTCTTT
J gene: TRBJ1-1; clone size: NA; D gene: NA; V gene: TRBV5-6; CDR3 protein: CASRSNLGVGEAFF; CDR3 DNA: TGTGCCAGCCGCAGTAATTTAGGGGTGGGTGAAGCTTTCTTT
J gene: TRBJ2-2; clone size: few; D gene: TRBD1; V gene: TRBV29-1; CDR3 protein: CSVQTGDGGELFF; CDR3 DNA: TGCAGCGTTCAGACAGGGGACGGCGGGGAGCTGTTTTTT
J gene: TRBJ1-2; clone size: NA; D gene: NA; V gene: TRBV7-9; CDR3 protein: CASSLVGDYGYTF; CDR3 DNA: TGTGCCAGCAGCTTAGTCGGGGACTATGGCTACACCTTC
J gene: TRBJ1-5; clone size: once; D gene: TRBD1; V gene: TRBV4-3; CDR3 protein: CASSQTTGVQPQHF; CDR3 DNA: TGCGCCAGCAGCCAAACTACAGGGGTCCAGCCCCAGCATTTT
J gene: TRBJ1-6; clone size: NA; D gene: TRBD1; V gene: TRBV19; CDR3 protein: CASSISAGGHVNSPLHF; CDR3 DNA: TGTGCCAGTAGTATTTCGGCAGGGGGCCATGTTAATTCACCCCTCCACTTT
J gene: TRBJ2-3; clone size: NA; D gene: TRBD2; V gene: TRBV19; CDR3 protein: CASSRTSGNPGRTDTQYF; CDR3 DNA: TGTGCCAGTAGTAGGACTAGCGGGAACCCCGGAAGGACAGATACGCAGTATTTT
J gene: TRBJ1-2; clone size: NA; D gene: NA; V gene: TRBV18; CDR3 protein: CASSPMDSAGDGYTF; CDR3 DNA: TGTGCCAGCTCACCGATGGACAGTGCTGGTGATGGCTACACCTTC